This T cell receptor (beta chain) originates from a study of blood T cell repertoires in COVID-19. Turning to the study itself: Italy, Spain and the United States were the sources of the convalescent and acute COVID-19 samples. The cDNA or gDNA used as material had been derived from T cells, B-cell-depleted T cells, or PBMCs.

Per the original methods: Quantification of nucleated cells was approximated via reference gene primer amplification. Sequencing used immunoSEQ multiplex PCR; TCRdb keeps in-frame clones, though not all of them. V, J and clone size were drawn from that table, and D and trimming were deduced from the DNA. The table includes under 500,000 clones, about 89% detected once. V gave up 4 bases and J gave up 4 bases; unmatched junction bases: 4. The CDR3 has 15 amino acids. Per the germline V gene, CDR1 is SNHLY and CDR2 is FYNNEI. The source is a woman in her thirties with acute or convalescent COVID-19. The chain has TRBV2 and TRBJ2-3; TRBD1 aligns across 11 bases. Source material: peripheral blood. Here the CDR3 reads CASSGTGGVADTQYF. In nucleotides, the CDR3 is TGTGCCAGCAGTGGGACAGGGGGCGTAGCAGATACGCAGTATTTT.